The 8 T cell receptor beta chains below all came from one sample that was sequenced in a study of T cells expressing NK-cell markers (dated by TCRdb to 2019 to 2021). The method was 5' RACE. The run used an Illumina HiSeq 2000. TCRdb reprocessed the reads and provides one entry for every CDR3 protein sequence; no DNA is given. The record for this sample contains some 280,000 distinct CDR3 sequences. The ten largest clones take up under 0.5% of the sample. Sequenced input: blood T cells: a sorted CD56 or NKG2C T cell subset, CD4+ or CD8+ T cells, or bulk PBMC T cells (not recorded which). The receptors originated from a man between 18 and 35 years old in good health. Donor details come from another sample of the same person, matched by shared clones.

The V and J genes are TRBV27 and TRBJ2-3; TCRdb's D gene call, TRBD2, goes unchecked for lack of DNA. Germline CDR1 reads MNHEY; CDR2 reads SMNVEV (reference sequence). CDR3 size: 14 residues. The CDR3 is CASSLTIPTDTQYF.

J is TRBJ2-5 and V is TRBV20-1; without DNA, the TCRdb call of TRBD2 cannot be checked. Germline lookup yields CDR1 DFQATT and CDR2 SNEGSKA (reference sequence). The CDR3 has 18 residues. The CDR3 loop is CSASQFGLAGGPGETQYF.

CDR3: CASSSHGGEQYF. V is TRBV7-9 and J is TRBJ2-7; absent DNA, TCRdb's TRBD1 call cannot be checked. Germline V gives CDR1 SEHNR, CDR2 FQNEAQ (reference sequence). The CDR3 runs 12 residues.

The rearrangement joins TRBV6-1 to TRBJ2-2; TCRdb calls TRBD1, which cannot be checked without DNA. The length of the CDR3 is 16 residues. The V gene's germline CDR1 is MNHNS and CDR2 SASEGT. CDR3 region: CASSELGHRNTGELFF.

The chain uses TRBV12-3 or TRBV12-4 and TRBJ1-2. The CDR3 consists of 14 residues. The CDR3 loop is CASSQVVSHYGYTF.

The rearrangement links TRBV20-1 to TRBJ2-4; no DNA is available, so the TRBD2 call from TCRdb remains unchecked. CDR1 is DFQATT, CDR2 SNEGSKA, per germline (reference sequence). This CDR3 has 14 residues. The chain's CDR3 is CSAGLAGKKNIQYF.

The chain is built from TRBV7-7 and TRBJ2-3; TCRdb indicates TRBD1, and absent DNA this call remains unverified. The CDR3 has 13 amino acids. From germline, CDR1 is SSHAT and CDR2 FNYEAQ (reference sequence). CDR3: CASSLILGATQYF.

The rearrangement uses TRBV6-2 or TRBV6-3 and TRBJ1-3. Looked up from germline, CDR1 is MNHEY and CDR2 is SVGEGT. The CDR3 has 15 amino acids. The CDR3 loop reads CASSYMGSSGNTIYF.